Shown below are 9 T cell receptor beta chains from a single sample sequenced in a study of cytomegalovirus exposure and HLA in healthy donors. The primer mix had 60 Vbeta and 13 Jbeta primers. The method was immunoSEQ multiplex PCR; TCRdb's version includes in-frame clones alone and lacks a portion of them. The sample includes roughly 160,000 clones, about 76% seen only once; the top ten take about 5.4%. The sequencing sample was made of PBMCs. The source is a woman aged 18-35 years in good health and CMV-seropositive.

The CDR3 loop is CASSGRDSQADTQYF. CDR3 bases: TGTGCCAGCAGTGGCCGGGACTCTCAAGCCGATACGCAGTATTTT. V gene TRBV25-1 combines with J gene TRBJ2-3; tentative D call: TRBD2 (6 bases). Between the trimmed V and J ends, which lost 4 bases and 6 bases, there was a span of 17 bases. The length of the CDR3 is 15 residues. Germline loops: CDR1 MGHDK, CDR2 SYGVNS.

The chain employs TRBV7-3 and TRBJ1-2, with a possible D match to TRBD1 (6 bases). CDR1 is SGHTA, CDR2 FQGTGA, per germline. CDR3 length equals 13 residues. V was shortened by 3 bases and J by 8 bases, with 13 bases between the two germline ends. CDR3 protein: CASSFGGGGGYTF. In nucleotides, the CDR3 is TGTGCCAGCAGCTTCGGGGGAGGGGGGGGCTACACCTTC.

This sequence joins TRBV30 and TRBJ2-1; TRBD1 might be the D (6 bases). The CDR3 contains 13 residues. Germline CDR1 reads GTSNPN; CDR2 reads SVGIG (reference sequence). With 5 bases removed from V and 2 bases from J, the gap between germline ends came to 10 bases. CDR3 protein: CAWRQGPYNEQFF. DNA of the CDR3: TGTGCCTGGCGGCAGGGGCCCTACAATGAGCAGTTCTTC.

The chain combines TRBV30 with TRBJ2-3; a possible D gene is TRBD1 (6 bases). This CDR3 contains 14 residues. The germline V gene has CDR1 GTSNPN and CDR2 SVGIG (reference sequence). The ends were cut back, 3 bases at V and 2 bases at J, with 12 bases in the middle. CDR3 region: CAWRDDRYTDTQYF. The CDR3 nucleotides are TGTGCCTGGAGAGATGACAGGTACACAGATACGCAGTATTTT.

This clone was detected a few times. The chain carries TRBV5-1 and TRBJ1-1; tentatively, D is TRBD1 (6 bases). The length of the CDR3 is 13 residues. Germline V gene sequence: CDR1 SGHRS, CDR2 YFSETQ. V was pared by 4 bases and J by 9 bases, with 16 bases between. DNA for the CDR3: TGCGCCAGCAGCGTTACAGGGATAGGGCAAGCTTTCTTT. It codes for CASSVTGIGQAFF.

This chain uses TRBV6-5 with TRBJ2-7; D perhaps matches TRBD2 (5 bases). Germline-derived CDR1 and CDR2 are MNHEY and SVGAGI. The V end was cut by 2 bases, the J end by 12 bases, with 11 bases between. This CDR3 is 11 amino acids long. The CDR3 DNA reads as TGTGCCAGCAGTTACCCGAGGGATCCGTACTTC. This codes for CASSYPRDPYF.

This clone was seen a few times. V gene TRBV9 combines with J gene TRBJ1-3; the match to TRBD1 covers 9 bases. CDR3 length: 14 residues. Trimming removed 5 bases from V and 4 bases from J; junction bases left unmatched: 4. Germline V gene data show CDR1 as SGDLS and CDR2 as YYNGEE. The CDR3 DNA is TGTGCCAGCAGAAGGGGGACAGGGGGAAACACCATATATTTT. Translated, it gives CASRRGTGGNTIYF.

This rearrangement joins TRBV18 to TRBJ1-2; a weak D match, TRBD1 (6 bases). V was shortened by 1 base and J by 1 base, with 7 bases between the two germline ends. From germline, CDR1 is KGHSH and CDR2 LQKENI. The CDR3 totals 14 residues. The CDR3 loop is CASSPQGDNYGYTF. CDR3 nucleotide sequence: TGTGCCAGCTCACCACAGGGGGATAACTATGGCTACACCTTC.

The CDR3 coding sequence is TGTGCCAGCAGGGATGGCCAGGGCACTGCCCCCTACGAGCAGTACTTC. This translates into CASRDGQGTAPYEQYF. V usage is TRBV6-6 and J usage is TRBJ2-7, with D tentatively TRBD1 (5 bases). The V end was cut by 6 bases, the J end by 2 bases, with 20 bases between. Germline lookup yields CDR1 MNHNY and CDR2 SVGAGI (reference sequence). This CDR3 is 16 amino acids long.